The 5 T cell receptor beta chains listed next were all sequenced from one sample in a study of blood T cells in healthy people across ages. The use of a sample-barcoded 5' primer and a J-beta primer mix characterized a second PCR of roughly 7 to 11 cycles. TCRdb analysed the 5' RACE reads with MiXCR anew, one entry per CDR3 protein. The sample lists some 880,000 distinct CDR3 sequences, roughly 40% occurring once. Material: blood. These receptors were taken from a man between 18 and 35 years old in good health.

This clonotype came up a few times. This chain connects TRBV4-3 to TRBJ1-1; tentatively, D is TRBD1 (6 bases). CDR1 is LGHNA and CDR2 is YSLEER in the germline V gene. The V end was cut by 3 bases, the J end by 3 bases, with 17 bases between. This CDR3 region has 16 residues. Here the CDR3 reads CASSQSTGWGHTEAFF. The CDR3 DNA reads TGCGCCAGCAGCCAGTCAACAGGGTGGGGTCACACTGAAGCTTTCTTT.

The gene calls are TRBV20-1 and TRBJ2-1; D call uncertain. The closer fit of TRBJ2-7 to the DNA end suggests the J call may be wrong. Germline V gene lookup returns CDR1 DFQATT and CDR2 SNEGSKA (reference sequence). This CDR3 region has 14 residues. The CDR3 sequence: CSARAEQSYNEQYF. The CDR3 DNA is TGCAGTGCCCGAGCCGAACAGTCCTACAATGAGCAGTACTTC.

In this sample, this clonotype turned up a few times. The rearrangement links TRBV6-6 to TRBJ1-5, with no clear D. This CDR3 is built from 14 residues. V lost 6 bases and J 6 bases, leaving 15 bases between the germline ends. From germline, CDR1 is MNHNY and CDR2 SVGAGI (reference sequence). The CDR3 spells CASSSPSISQPQHF. As DNA, the CDR3 is TGTGCCAGCAGCTCACCCTCAATATCTCAGCCCCAGCATTTT.

The chain has TRBV4-1 and TRBJ2-1; 8 nucleotides match TRBD2. The J call may be wrong; the DNA end is better matched by TRBJ2-7. Germline V gene lookup returns CDR1 MGHRA and CDR2 YSYEKL. The CDR3 spans 16 residues. The DNA for the CDR3 is TGCGCCAGCAGCCAAGTTAGGACTAGCTCCTACAATGAGCAGTACTTC. Amino acids: CASSQVRTSSYNEQYF.

The chain couples TRBV2 to TRBJ2-2, with TRBD2 as a possible D gene (5 bases). The ends were cut back, 2 bases at V and 5 bases at J, with 12 bases in the middle. Germline lookup yields CDR1 SNHLY and CDR2 FYNNEI. CDR3 size: 15 residues. CDR3: CASSEMSRGTGELFF. The CDR3 DNA follows: TGTGCCAGCAGTGAAATGTCTAGAGGGACCGGGGAGCTGTTTTTT.